What follows are 10 T cell receptor beta chains derived from one specimen sequenced in a study of CD8+ T cells in alopecia areata (dated by TCRdb to 2017 to 2018). Libraries were prepared through the immunoSEQ multiplex PCR assay. For TCR sequencing, RNA was extracted from every sample and reverse transcribed into cDNA to serve as template. As stored in TCRdb, this immuneACCESS dataset retains in-frame rearrangements with V and J assigned. A fraction of the clones does not appear; measured against another copy, unresolved V genes explain less than half of the discrepancy, and the remainder lacks a known reason. In all, the sample holds 150,000 or so clones, and about 54% of those were seen once. The top ten hold under 20% of the sample. The treatment or condition label for this specimen denotes: oral pan-JAK inhibitor, 5-10 mg twice daily. The material sequenced was CD4+ T cells sorted from blood, taken between weeks 55 and 65, from a patient treated with tofacitinib. All receptors derive from a human donor with alopecia areata.

This rearrangement joins TRBV18 to TRBJ2-3, with TRBD1 identical over 9 bases. The V segment lost 6 bases and the J segment 2 bases; nucleotides outside the gene matches: 6. This CDR3 has 15 residues. Germline CDR1 reads KGHSH; CDR2 reads LQKENI. The CDR3 coding sequence is TGTGCCAGCTCGACCGGGACAGGGTTCACAGATACGCAGTATTTT. Its translation is CASSTGTGFTDTQYF.

The chain employs TRBV5-1 and TRBJ2-3; D possibly corresponds to TRBD2 (6 bases). The length of the CDR3 is 14 residues. CDR1 is SGHRS, CDR2 YFSETQ, per germline. V lost 1 base and J lost 2, with 8 bases in between. The CDR3 nucleotides read TGCGCCAGCAGCTTGAGACTAGTCACAGATACGCAGTATTTT. It codes for CASSLRLVTDTQYF.

This clone was observed a handful of times. The J gene is TRBJ2-7, the V gene TRBV7-9; no clear D. CDR3 length equals 15 residues. V was shortened by 0 bases and J by 3 bases, with 12 bases between the two germline ends. Germline V gives CDR1 SEHNR, CDR2 FQNEAQ (reference sequence). CDR3 nucleotide sequence: TGTGCCAGCAGCTTAGCAGGTTCACAGTTCTACGAGCAGTACTTC. This gives the protein CASSLAGSQFYEQYF.

There are a few counts of this clone. The CDR3 DNA reads TGCGCCAGCAGCCAAGAAAGACTTAGCAATCAGCCCCAGCATTTT. Translation gives CASSQERLSNQPQHF. The V call is TRBV4-1, the J call TRBJ1-5, with D unclear. Trimming removed 0 bases from V and 0 bases from J, with 6 bases in between. The CDR3 is 15 amino acids. The germline V gene has CDR1 MGHRA and CDR2 YSYEKL.

The chain joins TRBV5-1 to TRBJ1-4, with TRBD1 identical over 8 bases. The trim removed 4 bases at V and 7 bases at J, leaving 12 bases unmatched. The CDR3 totals 16 residues. Looked up from germline, CDR1 is SGHRS and CDR2 is YFSETQ. In DNA form, the CDR3 reads TGCGCCAGCAGCGTGAATCGCAGGGGGCGCGGTGAAAAACTGTTTTTT. Its translation: CASSVNRRGRGEKLFF.

The chain recombines TRBV25-1 with TRBJ2-1; tentatively, D is TRBD2 (6 bases). Germline V CDR1 and CDR2: MGHDK, SYGVNS. The CDR3 runs to 14 residues. The V gene lost 4 bases and the J gene lost 6 bases, with 13 bases spanning the gap. The CDR3 loop reads CASSGPLAANEQFF. The CDR3 coding sequence is TGTGCCAGCAGTGGACCACTAGCAGCCAATGAGCAGTTCTTC.

This clone was seen more than once but under ten times. The rearrangement joins TRBV7-7 to TRBJ2-2; D is undetermined. Per the germline V gene, CDR1 is SSHAT and CDR2 is FNYEAQ (reference sequence). V gave up 7 bases and J gave up 6 bases, with 21 bases separating them. This CDR3 is 16 amino acids long. CDR3 sequence reads: CASTPSMGKLSGELFF. As DNA, the CDR3 is TGTGCCAGCACCCCCTCCATGGGGAAGTTATCCGGGGAGCTGTTTTTT.

The V gene is TRBV2, the J gene TRBJ1-2, with 10 bases identical to TRBD1. With 8 bases clipped from V and 4 bases from J, the junction kept 7 bases outside the gene matches. The CDR3 runs 14 residues. Per the germline V gene, CDR1 is SNHLY and CDR2 is FYNNEI. This CDR3 is CASRPGTGVYGYTF. The CDR3 DNA reads TGTGCCAGCCGTCCCGGGACAGGGGTCTATGGCTACACCTTC.

This clone came up a few times. This chain joins TRBV11-2 and TRBJ1-2, with D maybe TRBD1 (6 bases). With 4 bases removed from V and 8 bases from J, the gap between germline ends came to 29 bases. The CDR3 length is 18 residues. The V gene's germline CDR1 is SGHAT and CDR2 FQNNGV. The CDR3 bases are TGTGCCAGCAGCTCCGTGAGGGGGGCGGCTCGGGATATGATCGGCTACACCTTC. It yields the protein CASSSVRGAARDMIGYTF.

This rearrangement joins TRBV10-3 to TRBJ2-1, with D tentatively TRBD2 (5 bases). This CDR3 is built from 11 residues. Germline-derived CDR1 and CDR2 are ENHRY and SYGVKD. V lost 10 bases to trimming and J lost 10 bases, with 14 bases between them. CDR3 loop: CATTARGEQFF. The CDR3 region has the DNA TGTGCCACGACCGCACGCGGGGAGCAGTTCTTC.